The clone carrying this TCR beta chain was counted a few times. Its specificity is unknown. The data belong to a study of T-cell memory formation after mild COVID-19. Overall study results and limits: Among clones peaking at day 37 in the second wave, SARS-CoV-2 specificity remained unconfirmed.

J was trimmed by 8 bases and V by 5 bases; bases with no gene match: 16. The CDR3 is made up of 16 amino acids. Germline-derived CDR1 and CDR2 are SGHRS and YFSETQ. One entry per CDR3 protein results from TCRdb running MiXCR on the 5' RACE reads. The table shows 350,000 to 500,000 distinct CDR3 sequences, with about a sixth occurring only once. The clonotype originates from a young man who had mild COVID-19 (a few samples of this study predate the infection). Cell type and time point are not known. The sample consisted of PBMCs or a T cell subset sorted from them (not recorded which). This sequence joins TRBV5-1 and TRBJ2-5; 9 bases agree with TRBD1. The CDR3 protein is CASREPGQGGAATQYF. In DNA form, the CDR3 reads TGCGCCAGCAGAGAACCGGGACAGGGAGGAGCGGCCACCCAGTACTTC.